This is a list of T cell receptor beta chains from one sample in a study of T cell responses to AZD1222 COVID-19 vaccine. The assay was immunoSEQ multiplex PCR, and TCRdb's table has in-frame clones only and misses some. This table holds 150,000 to 200,000 clones, around 89% found once. The input for sequencing was peripheral blood, taken 28 days after the second AZD1222 dose. The receptors here all came from an adult who received the AZD1222 COVID-19 vaccine. The conserved cysteine and the conserved F or W are not part of the CDR3 here. The D gene is left open where the match is weak.

V gene	D gene	J gene	CDR3 protein
TRBV24-1	-	TRBJ2-3	ATSDGQIGTDTQY
TRBV30	-	TRBJ1-5	AWSSGTLSNQPQH
TRBV6-5	TRBD1	TRBJ1-1	ASRTGSGTEAF
TRBV5-8	-	TRBJ2-7	ASSHDSYEQY
TRBV4-3	-	TRBJ1-2	ASSPAGGNYGYT
TRBV5-1	TRBD1	TRBJ2-7	ASSPGQGITYEQY
TRBV30	-	TRBJ1-1	AWSRQQYTEAF
TRBV3-1/TRBV3-2	-	TRBJ1-3	ASSRQIGNTIY
TRBV10-3	TRBD1	TRBJ2-3	AISFTGGGTDTQY
TRBV7-2	-	TRBJ1-3	ATRVLTGNTIY
TRBV2	-	TRBJ1-2	ASSPDGNYGYT
TRBV2	TRBD1	TRBJ1-2	ASSPPGQGLYGYT
TRBV9	-	TRBJ2-5	ASSVGAGFSKETQY
TRBV19	-	TRBJ2-5	ASSIAGQNQETQY
TRBV11-2	-	TRBJ2-7	ASSPRAGAAIPTYEQY
TRBV3-1/TRBV3-2	TRBD1	TRBJ1-2	ASRLTGVDGYT
TRBV7-2	TRBD1	TRBJ1-6	ASSGDRVFSPLH
TRBV7-8	-	TRBJ2-1	ASSPPWPPGQSLTLGRSYNEQF
TRBV7-9	-	TRBJ2-3	ASSSEFTDTQY
TRBV5-1	TRBD2	TRBJ2-1	ASSPGLAGGPYEQF
TRBV4-2	TRBD1	TRBJ1-2	ASSFEQGAENGYT
TRBV6-5	TRBD2	TRBJ2-1	ASSISSGDYNEQF
TRBV7-7	-	TRBJ2-5	GVTGLGETQY
TRBV7-9	-	TRBJ2-2	ASSSAAGTNTGELF
TRBV10-2	-	TRBJ2-6	ASSTELSRYSGANVLT
TRBV5-1	-	TRBJ2-3	ASRRGVGTDTQY
TRBV4-1	-	TRBJ1-1	ASSPGPGGMNTEAF
TRBV20-1	-	TRBJ1-6	SASGQGGQALH
TRBV28	-	TRBJ1-2	ASTRNGDGYT
TRBV4-3	-	TRBJ2-3	ASSQGRGAWGDTQY
TRBV5-8	TRBD1	TRBJ2-1	ASSPRDRYNEQF
TRBV5-1	-	TRBJ2-7	ASSSTTGALGEQY
TRBV6-5	-	TRBJ1-6	ASRSRAGGNSPLH
TRBV7-2	-	TRBJ2-2	ASNPGPTAGELF
TRBV19	-	TRBJ1-1	ASSTSIGGTEAF
TRBV28	-	TRBJ1-3	ASSLFGNTIY
TRBV28	-	TRBJ1-5	ASTPLRVDNQPQH
TRBV27	-	TRBJ1-5	ASSQSRLLSNQPQH
TRBV10-3	-	TRBJ1-1	AISRTDMNTEAF
TRBV25-1	TRBD2	TRBJ2-1	ASSTRGTYNEQF